This T cell receptor beta chain was recorded in a study of blood T cell repertoires in COVID-19. Overall study context: Acute-phase and convalescent COVID-19 samples originated in the United States, Italy and Spain. T cells, B-cell-depleted T cells, or PBMCs provided the cDNA or gDNA that served as material.

Authors' processing steps: Nucleated cell number was recorded as an estimate derived from reference gene primer amplification. The assay was immunoSEQ multiplex PCR, and TCRdb's table has in-frame clones only and misses some. V and J calls and clone size come straight from that table; D and trimming were deduced from the DNA. This table holds hundreds of thousands of clones, 75% to 90% found once. The CDR3 contains 17 residues. With 6 bases removed from V and 3 bases from J, the gap between germline ends came to 22 bases. Germline-derived CDR1 and CDR2 are SGHRS and YFSETQ. The rearrangement uses TRBV5-1 and TRBJ2-1; tentative D call: TRBD2 (5 bases). The TCR originated in a man between 60 and 75 years old who had recovered from COVID-19. The sequencing input was peripheral blood. DNA for the CDR3: TGCGCCAGCACGCCTTCCGGGCCCAGCGGCGGCTACAATGAGCAGTTCTTC. Protein product: CASTPSGPSGGYNEQFF. Full variable domain (rest looked up from reference TRBV5-1 and TRBJ2-1): KAGVTQTPRYLIKTRGQQVTLSCSPISGHRSVSWYQQTPGQGLQFLFEYFSETQRNKGNFPGRFSGRQFSNSRSEMNVSTLELGDSALYLCASTPSGPSGGYNEQFFGPGTRLTVL.